This T cell receptor beta chain derives from a study of blood T cells in healthy people across ages. Together with a sample-barcoded 5' primer, a J-beta primer mix was included in a second PCR lasting about 6 to 11 cycles. One entry per CDR3 protein results from TCRdb running MiXCR on the 5' RACE reads. The data show 1.5 million to 2 million distinct CDR3 sequences, with around half seen just once and around 2.1% held by the top ten. Material: blood. The sequence was collected from a woman aged 35 to 49 in good health.

The CDR3 nucleotides read TGTGCCACCGGAGACAGGGGGCTGATAAAGGAGCAGTTCTTC. Encoded protein: CATGDRGLIKEQFF. V usage is TRBV6-1 and J usage is TRBJ2-1; 10 bases fit TRBD1. With 10 bases clipped from V and 10 bases from J, the junction kept 13 bases outside the gene matches. The length of the CDR3 is 14 residues. In germline, CDR1 is MNHNS, CDR2 SASEGT.